These T cell receptor beta chains were read from a single sample in a study of T cell responses to AZD1222 COVID-19 vaccine. The method was immunoSEQ multiplex PCR; TCRdb's version includes in-frame clones alone and lacks a portion of them. Of roughly 98,000 clones in the sample, about 88% were seen once. The sequencing here drew on peripheral blood, taken 28 days after the second AZD1222 dose. The receptors were gathered from an adult who received the AZD1222 COVID-19 vaccine. The CDR3 runs from the conserved cysteine through the conserved F or W. The order of the fields is CDR3 length, J gene, V gene, clone size, D gene, CDR3 protein, CDR3 DNA. The D gene is left open where the match is weak. Expanded clones get a size class; other rows say once, few or many, or leave the size out.

cdr3_length: 16
j_call: TRBJ2-5
v_call: TRBV6-1
clone_size: few
d_call: TRBD2
cdr3_aa: CASSEAGGGNQETQYF
cdr3_nt: TGTGCCAGCAGTGAAGCCGGGGGAGGGAATCAAGAGACCCAGTACTTC

cdr3_length: 12
j_call: TRBJ1-2
v_call: TRBV29-1
clone_size: NA
d_call: TRBD1
cdr3_aa: CSVALTGYGYTF
cdr3_nt: TGCAGCGTTGCGCTGACAGGGTATGGCTACACCTTC

cdr3_length: 17
j_call: TRBJ2-2
v_call: TRBV2
clone_size: NA
d_call: TRBD2
cdr3_aa: CASRGLAGSPNTGELFF
cdr3_nt: TGTGCCAGCAGGGGACTAGCGGGGTCCCCGAACACCGGGGAGCTGTTTTTT

cdr3_length: 14
j_call: TRBJ1-6
v_call: TRBV6-6
clone_size: NA
d_call: NA
cdr3_aa: CASSYSQGDSPLHF
cdr3_nt: TGTGCCAGCAGTTATTCCCAGGGTGATTCACCCCTCCACTTT

cdr3_length: 13
j_call: TRBJ1-1
v_call: TRBV7-9
clone_size: NA
d_call: NA
cdr3_aa: CASSSTGWTEAFF
cdr3_nt: TGTGCCAGCAGCTCCACAGGGTGGACTGAAGCTTTCTTT

cdr3_length: 14
j_call: TRBJ2-7
v_call: TRBV5-1
clone_size: NA
d_call: TRBD2
cdr3_aa: CASSLPGLVLEQYF
cdr3_nt: TGCGCCAGCAGCCTGCCGGGACTAGTGCTCGAGCAGTACTTC

cdr3_length: 16
j_call: TRBJ1-1
v_call: TRBV18
clone_size: NA
d_call: NA
cdr3_aa: CASLGQPQHLNTEAFF
cdr3_nt: TGTGCCAGCCTAGGACAGCCTCAGCACTTGAACACTGAAGCTTTCTTT

cdr3_length: 16
j_call: TRBJ2-2
v_call: TRBV6-1
clone_size: NA
d_call: NA
cdr3_aa: CASSEVGTINTGELFF
cdr3_nt: TGTGCCAGCAGTGAAGTGGGGACAATAAACACCGGGGAGCTGTTTTTT

cdr3_length: 15
j_call: TRBJ2-5
v_call: TRBV6-1
clone_size: NA
d_call: NA
cdr3_aa: CASSEPGRGAETQYF
cdr3_nt: TGTGCCAGCAGTGAACCGGGCAGGGGGGCAGAGACCCAGTACTTC

cdr3_length: 13
j_call: TRBJ2-5
v_call: TRBV6-5
clone_size: once
d_call: NA
cdr3_aa: CASSMTTEQTQYF
cdr3_nt: TGTGCCAGCAGCATGACTACAGAGCAGACCCAGTACTTC

cdr3_length: 15
j_call: TRBJ1-3
v_call: TRBV3-1/TRBV3-2
clone_size: NA
d_call: NA
cdr3_aa: CASSQGSFSGNTIYF
cdr3_nt: TGTGCCAGCAGCCAAGGTTCGTTCTCTGGAAACACCATATATTTT

cdr3_length: 16
j_call: TRBJ1-4
v_call: TRBV2
clone_size: NA
d_call: TRBD1
cdr3_aa: CASRDRVSRANEKLFF
cdr3_nt: TGTGCCAGCAGAGACAGGGTGTCGAGGGCTAATGAAAAACTGTTTTTT

cdr3_length: 17
j_call: TRBJ2-1
v_call: TRBV12-5
clone_size: NA
d_call: NA
cdr3_aa: CASGLPTGTGTYNEQFF
cdr3_nt: TGTGCTAGTGGTTTGCCGACCGGGACGGGTACCTACAATGAGCAGTTCTTC

cdr3_length: 14
j_call: TRBJ2-3
v_call: TRBV7-3
clone_size: NA
d_call: NA
cdr3_aa: CASSLTPSVDTQYF
cdr3_nt: TGTGCCAGCAGCTTAACCCCCTCGGTAGATACGCAGTATTTT

cdr3_length: 13
j_call: TRBJ2-2
v_call: TRBV5-1
clone_size: few
d_call: NA
cdr3_aa: CASSDTVPGELFF
cdr3_nt: TGCGCCAGCAGCGACACAGTGCCCGGGGAGCTGTTTTTT

cdr3_length: 14
j_call: TRBJ1-5
v_call: TRBV7-2
clone_size: NA
d_call: NA
cdr3_aa: CASSFGTLNQPQHF
cdr3_nt: TGTGCCAGCAGCTTTGGGACGTTGAATCAGCCCCAGCATTTT

cdr3_length: 17
j_call: TRBJ1-5
v_call: TRBV11-2
clone_size: NA
d_call: NA
cdr3_aa: CASSLAGPVHSNQPQHF
cdr3_nt: TGTGCCAGCAGCTTAGCTGGCCCAGTCCATAGCAATCAGCCCCAGCATTTT

cdr3_length: 15
j_call: TRBJ1-1
v_call: TRBV7-9
clone_size: NA
d_call: NA
cdr3_aa: CASTPRGMIRAEAFF
cdr3_nt: TGTGCCAGCACCCCACGGGGGATGATTCGGGCTGAAGCTTTCTTT

cdr3_length: 13
j_call: TRBJ2-1
v_call: TRBV12-3/TRBV12-4
clone_size: NA
d_call: NA
cdr3_aa: CASSLLSGYEQFF
cdr3_nt: TGTGCCAGCAGCCTACTATCCGGCTATGAGCAGTTCTTC

cdr3_length: 15
j_call: TRBJ1-1
v_call: TRBV10-1
clone_size: few
d_call: NA
cdr3_aa: CASSERGGLATEAFF
cdr3_nt: TGCGCCAGCAGTGAGCGGGGAGGGTTAGCCACTGAAGCTTTCTTT

cdr3_length: 15
j_call: TRBJ2-7
v_call: TRBV7-2
clone_size: NA
d_call: TRBD2
cdr3_aa: CASSEPGLGFGEQYF
cdr3_nt: TGTGCCAGCAGCGAGCCGGGACTAGGTTTCGGCGAGCAGTACTTC

cdr3_length: 13
j_call: TRBJ1-2
v_call: TRBV2
clone_size: NA
d_call: TRBD1
cdr3_aa: CASRGQGSGGYTF
cdr3_nt: TGTGCCAGCAGGGGACAGGGGTCGGGAGGCTACACCTTC

cdr3_length: 13
j_call: TRBJ1-3
v_call: TRBV29-1
clone_size: NA
d_call: NA
cdr3_aa: CSVAGGSGNTIYF
cdr3_nt: TGCAGCGTTGCCGGGGGGTCTGGAAACACCATATATTTT

cdr3_length: 12
j_call: TRBJ1-1
v_call: TRBV11-3
clone_size: NA
d_call: NA
cdr3_aa: CASSLGRSEAFF
cdr3_nt: TGTGCCAGCAGCTTAGGTCGATCTGAAGCTTTCTTT

cdr3_length: 15
j_call: TRBJ1-2
v_call: TRBV30
clone_size: NA
d_call: NA
cdr3_aa: CAWRAPRFTLYGYTF
cdr3_nt: TGTGCCTGGAGGGCCCCCCGTTTCACCCTCTATGGCTACACCTTC

cdr3_length: 14
j_call: TRBJ1-6
v_call: TRBV19
clone_size: NA
d_call: TRBD1
cdr3_aa: CASRGQVLNSPLHF
cdr3_nt: TGTGCCAGTAGAGGACAGGTTCTCAATTCACCCCTCCACTTT

cdr3_length: 15
j_call: TRBJ2-5
v_call: TRBV5-1
clone_size: NA
d_call: NA
cdr3_aa: CASSLTDTLQETQYF
cdr3_nt: TGCGCCAGCAGCTTGACCGATACACTCCAAGAGACCCAGTACTTC

cdr3_length: 17
j_call: TRBJ1-6
v_call: TRBV19
clone_size: few
d_call: TRBD1
cdr3_aa: CASQKHSAGTGYSPLHF
cdr3_nt: TGTGCCAGTCAGAAACATTCTGCCGGGACAGGCTATTCACCCCTCCACTTT

cdr3_length: 15
j_call: TRBJ1-2
v_call: TRBV6-5
clone_size: NA
d_call: NA
cdr3_aa: CASSYGGNGNYGYTF
cdr3_nt: TGTGCCAGCAGTTACGGGGGGAACGGGAACTATGGCTACACCTTC

cdr3_length: 14
j_call: TRBJ2-5
v_call: TRBV5-1
clone_size: NA
d_call: TRBD1
cdr3_aa: CASRRDRLEETQYF
cdr3_nt: TGCGCCAGCAGGCGGGACAGGTTAGAGGAGACCCAGTACTTC

cdr3_length: 13
j_call: TRBJ2-3
v_call: TRBV2
clone_size: NA
d_call: NA
cdr3_aa: CASKNGPLDTQYF
cdr3_nt: TGTGCCAGCAAGAACGGGCCGCTAGATACGCAGTATTTT

cdr3_length: 15
j_call: TRBJ1-2
v_call: TRBV28
clone_size: NA
d_call: NA
cdr3_aa: CASSFTSGYNYGYTF
cdr3_nt: TGTGCCAGCAGTTTTACGTCAGGATACAACTATGGCTACACCTTC